These 27 T cell receptor beta chains were all obtained from the same sample, sequenced in a study of tumor-infiltrating lymphocytes in primary liver carcinoma. Starting material of around 490 ng total RNA yielded TCR beta cDNA via a constant-region primer. Libraries covering TCR beta were generated through three nested multiplex PCR rounds (using a slightly modified ARM-PCR). The first two PCR rounds used TRBV1-TRBV30 forward primers with a C-beta reverse primer, roughly 10 cycles each. One entry per CDR3 protein results from TCRdb running MiXCR on the multiplex PCR reads. Among approximately 340,000 distinct CDR3 sequences listed, 65% were seen once. Blood RNA originated from unsorted whole blood, with germline DNA additionally extracted. The sequenced sample consisted of peripheral blood. These receptors all stem from a man in his forties with primary liver carcinoma and hepatitis B virus infection.

This clonotype was picked up one time. Since a much larger clone is just one base distant, this may be a read error. The CDR3 loop reads CASSPLEEETQYF. CDR3 nucleotide sequence: TGTGCCAGCAGCCCACTCGAAGAAGAGACCCAGTACTTC. This chain uses TRBV4-2 with TRBJ2-5, with D uncertain. V lost 4 bases and J lost 3, with 9 bases in between. The CDR3 totals 13 residues. Germline values: CDR1 LGHNA, CDR2 YNFKEQ.

In this sample, this clonotype turned up many times. The chain has TRBV11-2 and TRBJ2-7; possible D gene TRBD1, 6 bases. Germline V CDR1 and CDR2: SGHAT, FQNNGV. CDR3 length equals 14 residues. Trimming pared 3 bases from V and 5 bases from J, leaving 14 bases between. CDR3 protein: CASSFLLQGNEQYF. CDR3 coding DNA: TGTGCCAGCAGCTTTCTATTACAGGGTAACGAGCAGTACTTC.

This clonotype has only one observation. The junction departs from the called germline gene at one end, perhaps through a read error. CDR3 DNA: TGCGCCAGCAGTCAAGGGACAGAGGGCGCGAGGTTCGATCAGCCCCAGCATTTT. Translating it yields CASSQGTEGARFDQPQHF. The chain is built from TRBV4-3 and TRBJ1-5, with TRBD1 matching 7 bases. The germline gives CDR1 LGHNA, CDR2 YSLEER. The CDR3 loop spans 18 amino acids.

Concerning this clonotype: The conserved final phenylalanine or tryptophan is absent from the CDR3, which likely points to a read error. Because the CDR3's place on the DNA is in doubt, the DNA is left out and the CDR3 is given as listed by TCRdb. The chain carries TRBV12-3 or TRBV12-4 and TRBJ2-1; the D call TRBD2 from the table was never checked on the DNA. The CDR3 extends over 13 residues, inclusive of both ends. CDR3 region: CASGDLAANERFL.

The chain couples TRBV5-1 to TRBJ2-1, with 15 nucleotides matching TRBD2. The J segment lost 5 bases and the V segment lost 4 bases, leaving 7 bases of the junction unmatched. Germline CDR1 is SGHRS and CDR2 is YFSETQ. This CDR3 comprises 17 residues. The CDR3 coding sequence is TGCGCCAGCAGCACCGGACTAGCGGGAGGGTCGAACAATGAGCAGTTCTTC. It yields the protein CASSTGLAGGSNNEQFF. Based on the CDR3 plus reference TRBV5-1 and TRBJ2-1, the full variable domain is KAGVTQTPRYLIKTRGQQVTLSCSPISGHRSVSWYQQTPGQGLQFLFEYFSETQRNKGNFPGRFSGRQFSNSRSEMNVSTLELGDSALYLCASSTGLAGGSNNEQFFGPGTRLTVL.

The count of this clonotype is one. The chain joins TRBV11-2 to TRBJ2-4; no clear D. Germline V gene sequence: CDR1 SGHAT, CDR2 FQNNGV. The V and J ends lost 5 bases and 6 bases respectively, with 14 bases between them. The CDR3 length is 14 residues. CDR3 nucleotide sequence: TGTGCCAGCAGCCTCGCTCTTCGGGCAAACATTCAGTACTTC. Translated, it gives CASSLALRANIQYF.

This clonotype was seen only a few times. The chain joins TRBV7-9 to TRBJ1-1, with 8 nucleotides matching TRBD1. The CDR3 totals 14 residues. Per germline, CDR1 SEHNR and CDR2 FQNEAQ (reference sequence). Germline trimming cut 1 base from V and 7 bases from J; bases unmatched to any gene: 5. CDR3 region: CASSLEYRGNEAFF. The DNA for the CDR3 is TGTGCCAGCAGCTTAGAGTACAGGGGGAATGAAGCTTTCTTT.

This clonotype was detected only once. This chain uses TRBV11-2 with TRBJ1-1; tentatively, D is TRBD1 (6 bases). Germline CDR1 reads SGHAT; CDR2 reads FQNNGV. This CDR3 spans 12 amino acids. CDR3 DNA: TGTGCTAGCGGCTCATCCCAGGGGTCCGCTTTCTTT. Amino acid sequence: CASGSSQGSAFF.

This chain joins TRBV6-6 and TRBJ2-3, with TRBD2 matching 9 bases. Germline V gives CDR1 MNHNY, CDR2 SVGAGI (reference sequence). Germline trimming cut 0 bases from V and 2 bases from J; bases unmatched to any gene: 6. The CDR3 spans 17 residues. CDR3 loop: CASSYSGLAGYTDTQYF. The CDR3 DNA reads TGTGCCAGCAGTTACTCGGGCCTAGCGGGATACACAGATACGCAGTATTTT.

As concerns this clonotype: It may be a read error: a sequence one base away is much more abundant. V is TRBV12-3 or TRBV12-4 and J is TRBJ1-5; D is undetermined. This CDR3 region has 15 residues. CDR3 DNA: TGTGCCAGCAGTTTATGGCCAGTGCCCAATCAGCCCCAGCAATTT. Translation: CASSLWPVPNQPQQF.

For this clonotype: Sequence at one end of the junction differs from germline and may be a read error. The chain employs TRBV11-2 and TRBJ1-2; D gene uncertain. Germline V gene data show CDR1 as SGHAT and CDR2 as FQNNGV. The CDR3 consists of 14 residues. DNA for the CDR3: TGTGCAAGCAGAAGGTGGCCAGCTAACTATGGCTACACCTTC. It yields the protein CASRRWPANYGYTF.

Turning to this clonotype: It is likely a read error, because the conserved phenylalanine at the end of the CDR3 is missing. The chain uses TRBV5-1 and TRBJ1-1; 8 bases map to TRBD1. CDR3 length: 14 residues. Germline trimming cut 4 bases from V and 6 bases from J; bases unmatched to any gene: 8. CDR1 and CDR2 (germline): SGHRS, YFSETQ. CDR3 sequence: CASSLRQGTSEAFY. The CDR3 region has the DNA TGCGCCAGCAGCCTTAGACAGGGGACTTCTGAAGCTTTCTAT.

The J gene is TRBJ2-5, the V gene TRBV5-5; 8 nucleotides agree with TRBD1. The length of the CDR3 is 14 residues. After removal of 3 bases from V and 5 bases from J, the junction contained 6 bases not matched to a gene. From germline, CDR1 is SGHKS and CDR2 YYEKEE (reference sequence). The CDR3 sequence: CASSYRTGMETQYF. Written as DNA, the CDR3 is TGTGCCAGCAGCTACCGGACAGGGATGGAGACCCAGTACTTC.

This clonotype was found many times. J is TRBJ1-2 and V is TRBV6-1, with D maybe TRBD1 (5 bases). V was shortened by 8 bases and J by 9 bases, with 16 bases between the two germline ends. CDR3 length: 12 amino acids. CDR1 and CDR2 from the germline V gene are MNHNS and SASEGT. CDR3 in DNA: TGTGCCAGCGGGGACTTGGGGAGAAGCTACACCTTC. This sequence encodes CASGDLGRSYTF.

The chain links TRBV11-2 to TRBJ2-1, with D possibly matching TRBD2 (6 bases). V lost 0 bases and J lost 8, with 23 bases in between. Per the germline V gene, CDR1 is SGHAT and CDR2 is FQNNGV. The CDR3 spans 18 residues. As DNA, the CDR3 is TGTGCCAGCAGCTTAGAGGCCGGAGGGGCCACCAAAAACGATGAGCAGTTCTTC. Translated, it gives CASSLEAGGATKNDEQFF.

V usage is TRBV5-4 and J usage is TRBJ2-7; D is perhaps TRBD2 (6 bases). Trimming removed 4 bases at V and 1 base at J, with 18 bases between. Germline CDR1 and CDR2: SGHNT and YYREEE (reference sequence). The CDR3 spans 16 residues. The CDR3 sequence: CASSADRGGASYEQYF. CDR3 sequence (DNA): TGTGCCAGCAGCGCCGATAGAGGCGGGGCTTCCTACGAGCAGTACTTC.

This clonotype occurred many times. The chain combines TRBV11-2 with TRBJ1-5; no reliable D call. Germline CDR1 reads SGHAT; CDR2 reads FQNNGV. Between the trimmed V and J ends, which lost 5 bases and 1 base, there was a span of 6 bases. CDR3 size: 13 residues. CDR3: CASSGLSNQPQHF. The CDR3 bases are TGTGCCAGCAGCGGGTTGAGCAATCAGCCCCAGCATTTT.

The gene calls are TRBV5-1 and TRBJ2-1; D possibly matches TRBD1 or TRBD2 (6 bases each). Trimming removed 0 bases at V and 4 bases at J, with 11 bases between. The V gene's germline CDR1 is SGHRS and CDR2 YFSETQ. This CDR3 has 15 residues. CDR3 DNA: TGCGCCAGCAGCTTGGACGGGGGCGGTTACAATGAGCAGTTCTTC. Translation gives CASSLDGGGYNEQFF.

The rearrangement uses TRBV5-1 and TRBJ2-3, with TRBD2 matching over 12 bases. J lost 3 bases, V lost 4 bases, and 6 bases had no gene match. CDR3 length equals 16 residues. Germline values: CDR1 SGHRS, CDR2 YFSETQ. The CDR3 nucleotides are TGCGCCAGCAGCCCGACCGGACTAGCGGGAACAGATACGCAGTATTTT. It encodes CASSPTGLAGTDTQYF.

As concerns this clonotype: Without the conserved terminal phenylalanine or tryptophan, this CDR3 likely stems from a read error. The V gene is TRBV5-1, the J gene TRBJ1-1; possibly TRBD1 for D (5 bases). Trimming took 0 bases from V and 0 from J, leaving 9 bases between them. CDR1 is SGHRS, CDR2 YFSETQ, per germline. This CDR3 region has 15 residues. CDR3 protein: CASSLETVMNTEAFL. Here the CDR3 DNA reads TGCGCCAGCAGCTTGGAGACAGTAATGAACACTGAAGCTTTCCTT.

This chain links TRBV7-9 with TRBJ1-1; D possibly corresponds to TRBD1 (5 bases). The length of the CDR3 is 15 residues. Germline V gene data show CDR1 as SEHNR and CDR2 as FQNEAQ (reference sequence). With 3 bases removed from V and 9 bases from J, the gap between germline ends came to 20 bases. The chain's CDR3 is CASSLATTGTEKAFF. The CDR3, as DNA: TGTGCCAGCAGCTTGGCAACAACCGGGACGGAAAAAGCTTTCTTT.

The chain is built from TRBV11-2 and TRBJ1-3; D perhaps matches TRBD1 (6 bases). V was clipped by 5 bases and J by 2 bases, with 10 bases between them. The CDR3 runs to 14 residues. Germline loops: CDR1 SGHAT, CDR2 FQNNGV. The CDR3 loop reads CASSLTGPGNTIYF. The CDR3 DNA sequence: TGTGCCAGCAGCCTTACAGGGCCTGGAAACACCATATATTTT.

This clonotype showed up just a few times. The chain recombines TRBV30 with TRBJ1-2, with D perhaps TRBD1 (6 bases). Germline CDR1 GTSNPN, CDR2 SVGIG (reference sequence). V lost 2 bases and J lost 2, with 12 bases in between. The CDR3 is made up of 14 amino acids. The CDR3 loop reads CAWSTQTGNYGYTF. The DNA of the CDR3 is TGTGCCTGGAGTACACAGACAGGCAACTATGGCTACACCTTC.

There are many counts of this clonotype. This chain uses TRBV5-4 with TRBJ2-1, with 10 bases aligning to TRBD2. The CDR3 length is 13 residues. The V gene end was trimmed by 5 bases and the J gene end by 9 bases; junction bases not matched to a gene: 5. Looked up from germline, CDR1 is SGHNT and CDR2 is YYREEE (reference sequence). CDR3 protein: CASSEAGGGEQFF. DNA for the CDR3: TGTGCCAGCAGTGAAGCGGGAGGGGGTGAGCAGTTCTTC.

This clonotype was found once. The V and J genes are TRBV11-2 and TRBJ1-5; TRBD1 is a possible D gene (5 bases). CDR3 length equals 14 residues. From germline, CDR1 is SGHAT and CDR2 FQNNGV. The V and J ends lost 3 bases and 16 bases respectively, with 22 bases between them. CDR3 nucleotides: TGTGCCAGCAGCTTCGATGGGGGTGGTCAGCCCCCTCATTTT. It translates to CASSFDGGGQPPHF.

The rearrangement uses TRBV20-1 and TRBJ2-1; tentative D call: TRBD2 (6 bases). Between the trimmed V and J ends, which lost 6 bases and 1 base, there was a span of 13 bases. CDR1 is DFQATT and CDR2 is SNEGSKA in the germline V gene (reference sequence). This CDR3 is built from 14 residues. Written as DNA, the CDR3 is TGCAGTGCCCCGGGACTGGGATCCTACAATGAGCAGTTCTTC. Translating gives CSAPGLGSYNEQFF.

This chain uses TRBV11-2 with TRBJ2-5, with D unclear. V was shortened by 1 base and J by 5 bases, with 14 bases between the two germline ends. The CDR3 runs 15 residues. The V gene's germline CDR1 is SGHAT and CDR2 FQNNGV. The CDR3, as DNA: TGTGCCAGCAGCTTAGCGAGTGGGCAGTTGGAGACCCAGTACTTC. Amino acid sequence: CASSLASGQLETQYF.